These 6 T cell receptor beta chains were all obtained from the same sample, sequenced in a study of spatial heterogeneity in lung cancer. The time point: sample taken at primary tumor resection. Whole RNA was taken from tumor, nontumor lung or frozen PBMC; it was then sequenced unsorted. TCRdb re-derived calls from the 5' RACE reads in MiXCR, one entry per CDR3 protein. This sample carries around 19,000 distinct CDR3 sequences, around 19% of them seen once, and the ten largest clones take about 14%. This material consisted of PBMCs, taken at surgery. All receptors come from a male donor with early-stage non-small cell lung cancer.

By share, this clonotype ranks as medium-sized. The chain links TRBV7-6 to TRBJ2-3; weak D call: TRBD1 (6 bases). This CDR3 has 16 amino acids. V dropped 2 bases and J dropped 2 bases, with 14 bases sitting between them. CDR1 and CDR2 (germline): SGHVS, FNYEAQ. Here the CDR3 DNA reads TGTGCCAGCAGCTTATCGACAGGATTCAACACAGATACGCAGTATTTT. Protein sequence: CASSLSTGFNTDTQYF.

This clonotype was counted at least ten times. The chain has TRBV19 and TRBJ1-5; TRBD1 is a possible D gene (6 bases). CDR1 is LNHDA and CDR2 is SQIVND in the germline V gene (reference sequence). The CDR3 is 16 amino acids. Deletions cut 0 bases from V and 3 bases from J, with 12 bases between. The chain's CDR3 is CASSIDRDTDNQPQHF. CDR3 DNA sequence: TGTGCCAGTAGTATAGACCGGGACACGGACAATCAGCCCCAGCATTTT.

In its sample, this clonotype was seen a few times. The chain employs TRBV18 and TRBJ2-6; D is unclear. This CDR3 spans 15 amino acids. CDR1 is KGHSH, CDR2 LQKENI, per germline. Trimming pared 0 bases from V and 5 bases from J, leaving 8 bases between. The CDR3 DNA reads TGTGCCAGCTCACCACCGGATCTCTGGGCCAACGTCCTGACTTTC. It codes for CASSPPDLWANVLTF.

This clonotype was detected ten times or more. This chain connects TRBV10-3 to TRBJ2-7, with D maybe TRBD1 (5 bases). The CDR3 spans 14 residues. Germline V gives CDR1 ENHRY, CDR2 SYGVKD. The ends were cut back, 3 bases at V and 2 bases at J, with 11 bases in the middle. CDR3 region: CAISDGQGTYEQYF. The CDR3 region has the DNA TGTGCCATCAGTGATGGGCAGGGAACCTACGAGCAGTACTTC.

The rearrangement links TRBV6-1 to TRBJ2-7; the D call may be TRBD1 or TRBD2 (5 bases each). The V and J ends lost 7 bases and 5 bases respectively, with 12 bases between them. This CDR3 contains 12 residues. Germline V gives CDR1 MNHNS, CDR2 SASEGT. CDR3 bases: TGTGCCAGCAATAAAGGGACCGACGAGCAGTACTTC. Amino acid sequence: CASNKGTDEQYF.

V usage is TRBV3-1 and J usage is TRBJ2-7; TRBD1 agrees at 9 bases. V was clipped by 1 base and J by 3 bases; unmatched bases: 4. CDR1 and CDR2 (germline): LGHDT, YNNKEL (reference sequence). The CDR3 runs to 15 residues. The CDR3 DNA is TGTGCCAGCAGCCAAGTCGGGACAGGGAACTACGAGCAGTACTTC. Its protein is CASSQVGTGNYEQYF.